This T cell receptor (beta chain) was documented in a study of T cell responses to AZD1222 COVID-19 vaccine. Study-wide results and limits: Among those given AZD1222, only five or six were seropositive at baseline.

Generated by immunoSEQ multiplex PCR, the TCRdb table keeps only in-frame clones and is missing some. This sample has roughly 180,000 clones; 80% to 90% occur once, and the top ten carry about 3%. This clone was picked up a small number of times. Antigen unknown. The germline V and J ends were trimmed by 11 bases and 9 bases, with 23 bases remaining between them. The germline gives CDR1 LNHDA, CDR2 SQIVND (reference sequence). This CDR3 contains 15 residues. This clonotype was obtained from an adult in good health. This chain links TRBV19 with TRBJ1-6; D is perhaps TRBD1 (5 bases). The sequences come from peripheral blood, collected on day 0 of MenACWY control vaccination. CDR3 protein: CASHPDRVRGSPLHF. The CDR3 bases are TGTGCCTCACACCCGGACCGAGTAAGGGGTTCACCCCTCCACTTT.